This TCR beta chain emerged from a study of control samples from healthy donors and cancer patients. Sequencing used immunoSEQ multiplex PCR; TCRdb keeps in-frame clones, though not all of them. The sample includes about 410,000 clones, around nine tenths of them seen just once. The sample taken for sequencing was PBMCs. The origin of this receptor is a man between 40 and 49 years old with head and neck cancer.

The CDR3 is CASSGTSNTEAFF. The CDR3 DNA sequence: TGTGCCAGCAGCGGGACATCGAACACTGAAGCTTTCTTT. The chain carries TRBV2 and TRBJ1-1; tentatively, D is TRBD1 (6 bases). V was cut by 6 bases and J by 1 base, with 9 bases left in between. CDR3 length: 13 amino acids. Germline V CDR1 and CDR2: SNHLY, FYNNEI.